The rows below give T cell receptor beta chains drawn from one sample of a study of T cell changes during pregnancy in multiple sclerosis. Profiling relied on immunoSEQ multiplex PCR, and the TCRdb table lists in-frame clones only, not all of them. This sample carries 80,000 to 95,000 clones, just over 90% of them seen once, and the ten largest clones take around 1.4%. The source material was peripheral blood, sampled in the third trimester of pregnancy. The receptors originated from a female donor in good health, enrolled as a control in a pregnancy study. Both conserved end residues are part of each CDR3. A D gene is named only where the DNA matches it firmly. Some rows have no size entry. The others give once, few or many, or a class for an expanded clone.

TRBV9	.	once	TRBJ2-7	TGTGCCAGCAGCGTAGGGCGAGGGAGGTGGTACGAGCAGTACTTC	CASSVGRGRWYEQYF
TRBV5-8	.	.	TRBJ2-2	TGTGCCAGCAGCTTGAGACAGGCCAACACCGGGGAGCTGTTTTTT	CASSLRQANTGELFF
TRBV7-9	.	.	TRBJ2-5	TGTGCCAGCAGCTCTTCACCGGGCGGGGAGCCGCGCGAGACCCAGTACTTC	CASSSSPGGEPRETQYF
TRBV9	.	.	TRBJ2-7	TGTGCCAGCAGCGCCCGGGGAGACGGGATGGTCTACGAGCAGTACTTC	CASSARGDGMVYEQYF
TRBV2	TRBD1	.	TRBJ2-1	TGTGCCAGCAGCGCCGGACAGGGGGTAAACAATGAGCAGTTCTTC	CASSAGQGVNNEQFF
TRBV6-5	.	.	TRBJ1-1	TGTGCCAGCAGTTACGAGTTTAGGGGGAGCACTGAAGCTTTCTTT	CASSYEFRGSTEAFF
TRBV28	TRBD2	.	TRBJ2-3	TGTGCAACTCTGAGCGGGAGAACTAACACAGATACGCAGTATTTT	CATLSGRTNTDTQYF
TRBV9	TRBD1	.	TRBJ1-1	TGTGCCAGCAGCGTAGGATTCCAGGGGGTCGGGATCCCTGAAGCTTTCTTT	CASSVGFQGVGIPEAFF
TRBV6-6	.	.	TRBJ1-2	TGTGCCAGCACCAGGGAAATAGCTAACTATGGCTACACCTTC	CASTREIANYGYTF
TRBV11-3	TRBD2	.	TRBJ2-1	TGTGCCAGCAGCTCGGGGACTAGCGGGAGTATGTTCTTC	CASSSGTSGSMFF
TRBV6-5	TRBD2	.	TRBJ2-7	TGTGCCAGCAGTAGGGGCGGGACTAGCGGTTACGAGCAGTACTTC	CASSRGGTSGYEQYF
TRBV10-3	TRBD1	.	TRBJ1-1	TGTGCCAGCCGACAGGGGGCACTCAAGTGGGCTTTCTTT	CASRQGALKWAFF
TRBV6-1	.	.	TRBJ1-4	TGTGCCAGCAGTTCCAGGGCAACTAATGAAAAACTGTTTTTT	CASSSRATNEKLFF
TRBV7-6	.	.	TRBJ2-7	TGTGCCAGCAGCAGTTCACAGGGCTCCTACGAGCAGTACTTC	CASSSSQGSYEQYF
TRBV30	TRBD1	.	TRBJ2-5	TGTGCCTGGAGTGTAGACAGGGTTGAGACCCAGTACTTC	CAWSVDRVETQYF
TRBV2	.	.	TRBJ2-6	TGTGCCAGCACCCTGACTCCTTCTGGGGCCAACGTCCTGACTTTC	CASTLTPSGANVLTF
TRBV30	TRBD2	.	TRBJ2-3	TGTGCCTGGAGTCCTCTAGCGGGAGGCAGAGATACGCAGTATTTT	CAWSPLAGGRDTQYF
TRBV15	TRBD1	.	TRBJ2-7	TGTGCCACCAGCAGAGATTTGCAGGGGGACTACGAGCAGTACTTC	CATSRDLQGDYEQYF
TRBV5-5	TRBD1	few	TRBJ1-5	TGTGCCAGCAGCCTCACAGACAGGGTAGGGAGCAATCAGCCCCAGCATTTT	CASSLTDRVGSNQPQHF
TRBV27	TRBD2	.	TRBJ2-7	TGTGCCAGCAGTTTAAAGACTAGCGGATACTACGAGCAGTACTTC	CASSLKTSGYYEQYF
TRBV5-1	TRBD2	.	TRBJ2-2	TGCGCCAGCAGCTCCCGGGACTACAGCACCGGGGAGCTGTTTTTT	CASSSRDYSTGELFF
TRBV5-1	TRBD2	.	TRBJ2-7	TGCGCCAGCAGCTTGGCGACTAGCGGGGATTACGAGCAGTACTTC	CASSLATSGDYEQYF
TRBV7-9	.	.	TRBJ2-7	TGTGCCAGCAGCTTACTAGCTCCTTTTTACGAGCAGTACTTC	CASSLLAPFYEQYF
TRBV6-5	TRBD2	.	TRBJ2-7	TGTGCCAGCCAGGGACTAGCGGAAACTTCCTACGAGCAGTACTTC	CASQGLAETSYEQYF
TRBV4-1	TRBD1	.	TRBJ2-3	TGCGCCAGCAGCCAAAACCCGGGACAGGCGCAGTATTTT	CASSQNPGQAQYF
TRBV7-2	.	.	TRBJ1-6	TGTGCCAGCAGCTTAGGGGGGGATAATTCACCCCTCCACTTT	CASSLGGDNSPLHF
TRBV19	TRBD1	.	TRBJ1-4	TGTGCCAGTAGTGCCCGACAGGGGGGATATGAAAAACTGTTTTTT	CASSARQGGYEKLFF
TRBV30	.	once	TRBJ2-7	TGTGCCTGGAGTGTTATGGGTAGCACCGAGCAGTACTTC	CAWSVMGSTEQYF
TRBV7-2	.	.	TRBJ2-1	TGTGCCAGCAGCTCCACTGGGGAGGAGCAGTTCTTC	CASSSTGEEQFF
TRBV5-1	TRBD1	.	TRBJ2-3	TGCGCCAGCAGGACAGGGGGCATAGATACGCAGTATTTT	CASRTGGIDTQYF
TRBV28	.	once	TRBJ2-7	TGTGCCAGCAGTTTATTAGGGACATCTTACGAGCAGTACTTC	CASSLLGTSYEQYF
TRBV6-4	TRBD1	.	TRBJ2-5	TGTGCCAGCCCTCCCCGGGACAGGCAACCTCAAGAGACCCAGTACTTC	CASPPRDRQPQETQYF
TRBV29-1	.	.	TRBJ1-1	TGCAGCGTTGAAAAGAGTGGGAGTGAAGCTTTCTTT	CSVEKSGSEAFF
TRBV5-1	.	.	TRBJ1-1	TGCGCCAGCAGCTCGCAAAGGGACAACCTGATGAACACTGAAGCTTTCTTT	CASSSQRDNLMNTEAFF
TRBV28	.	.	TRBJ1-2	TGTGCCAGCACCCTTAGAGGGACATCCTCCATCGGACCCTATGGCTACACCTTC	CASTLRGTSSIGPYGYTF
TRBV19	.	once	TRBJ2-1	TGTGCCAGTAGTATCCGAAACAACATAAATGAGCAGTTCTTC	CASSIRNNINEQFF
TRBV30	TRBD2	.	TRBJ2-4	TGTGCCTGGAGTGTACATCCGGGGGGAGCCAAAAACATTCAGTACTTC	CAWSVHPGGAKNIQYF
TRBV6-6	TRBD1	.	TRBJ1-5	TGTGCCAGCAGTACCTCGGGACAGGGGGTCCTTCAGCCCCAGCATTTT	CASSTSGQGVLQPQHF
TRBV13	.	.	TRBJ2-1	.	CASSLYREGGPPMSSSSVPNEQFF
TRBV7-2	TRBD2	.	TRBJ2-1	TGTGCCAGCAGCTTAGCCTGGACTAGCGATGAGCAGTTCTTC	CASSLAWTSDEQFF
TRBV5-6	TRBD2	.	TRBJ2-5	TGTGCCAGCAGCTTGAGACTAGCGGGAGTTAAGACCCAGTACTTC	CASSLRLAGVKTQYF
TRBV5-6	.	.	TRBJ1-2	TGTGCCAGCAGCCCTAGGACAAAGGGAAGCTATGGCTACACCTTC	CASSPRTKGSYGYTF
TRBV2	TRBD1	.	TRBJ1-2	TGTGCCAGCAGTAGCCGGGACAGGGGTTATGGCTACACCTTC	CASSSRDRGYGYTF
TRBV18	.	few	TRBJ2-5	TGTGCCAGCTCACTTACAGAGAGCCAAGAGACCCAGTACTTC	CASSLTESQETQYF
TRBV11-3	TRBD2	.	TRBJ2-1	TGTGCCAGCAGCTTATCGGGCGGGAGGCCATACAATGAGCAGTTCTTC	CASSLSGGRPYNEQFF
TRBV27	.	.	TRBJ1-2	TGTGCCAGCAGGTACACAGGATATGGCTACACCTTC	CASRYTGYGYTF
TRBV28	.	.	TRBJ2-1	TGTGCCAGCAGTTTATTATACAATGAGCAGTTCTTC	CASSLLYNEQFF
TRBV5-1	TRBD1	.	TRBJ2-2	TGCGCCAGCAGCTCAGGGGGACAAGGGGAGCTGTTTTTT	CASSSGGQGELFF
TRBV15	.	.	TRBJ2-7	TGTGCCACCAGCAGAGAACGGTCCTCGTACGAGCAGTACTTC	CATSRERSSYEQYF
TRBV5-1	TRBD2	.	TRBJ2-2	TGCGCCAGCAGCTTGGGGGCCGCGGGAGTCGGGGAGCTGTTTTTT	CASSLGAAGVGELFF
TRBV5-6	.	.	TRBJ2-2	TGTGCCAGCAGCTTGTTTGGCTCGGGACATGGCGGGGAGCTGTTTTTT	CASSLFGSGHGGELFF
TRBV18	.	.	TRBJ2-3	TGTGCCAGCTCACCGGTCTTTCCTGAGACAGATACGCAGTATTTT	CASSPVFPETDTQYF
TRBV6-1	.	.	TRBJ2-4	TGTGCCAGCGGGCCCCCAGGGAACATTCAGTACTTC	CASGPPGNIQYF